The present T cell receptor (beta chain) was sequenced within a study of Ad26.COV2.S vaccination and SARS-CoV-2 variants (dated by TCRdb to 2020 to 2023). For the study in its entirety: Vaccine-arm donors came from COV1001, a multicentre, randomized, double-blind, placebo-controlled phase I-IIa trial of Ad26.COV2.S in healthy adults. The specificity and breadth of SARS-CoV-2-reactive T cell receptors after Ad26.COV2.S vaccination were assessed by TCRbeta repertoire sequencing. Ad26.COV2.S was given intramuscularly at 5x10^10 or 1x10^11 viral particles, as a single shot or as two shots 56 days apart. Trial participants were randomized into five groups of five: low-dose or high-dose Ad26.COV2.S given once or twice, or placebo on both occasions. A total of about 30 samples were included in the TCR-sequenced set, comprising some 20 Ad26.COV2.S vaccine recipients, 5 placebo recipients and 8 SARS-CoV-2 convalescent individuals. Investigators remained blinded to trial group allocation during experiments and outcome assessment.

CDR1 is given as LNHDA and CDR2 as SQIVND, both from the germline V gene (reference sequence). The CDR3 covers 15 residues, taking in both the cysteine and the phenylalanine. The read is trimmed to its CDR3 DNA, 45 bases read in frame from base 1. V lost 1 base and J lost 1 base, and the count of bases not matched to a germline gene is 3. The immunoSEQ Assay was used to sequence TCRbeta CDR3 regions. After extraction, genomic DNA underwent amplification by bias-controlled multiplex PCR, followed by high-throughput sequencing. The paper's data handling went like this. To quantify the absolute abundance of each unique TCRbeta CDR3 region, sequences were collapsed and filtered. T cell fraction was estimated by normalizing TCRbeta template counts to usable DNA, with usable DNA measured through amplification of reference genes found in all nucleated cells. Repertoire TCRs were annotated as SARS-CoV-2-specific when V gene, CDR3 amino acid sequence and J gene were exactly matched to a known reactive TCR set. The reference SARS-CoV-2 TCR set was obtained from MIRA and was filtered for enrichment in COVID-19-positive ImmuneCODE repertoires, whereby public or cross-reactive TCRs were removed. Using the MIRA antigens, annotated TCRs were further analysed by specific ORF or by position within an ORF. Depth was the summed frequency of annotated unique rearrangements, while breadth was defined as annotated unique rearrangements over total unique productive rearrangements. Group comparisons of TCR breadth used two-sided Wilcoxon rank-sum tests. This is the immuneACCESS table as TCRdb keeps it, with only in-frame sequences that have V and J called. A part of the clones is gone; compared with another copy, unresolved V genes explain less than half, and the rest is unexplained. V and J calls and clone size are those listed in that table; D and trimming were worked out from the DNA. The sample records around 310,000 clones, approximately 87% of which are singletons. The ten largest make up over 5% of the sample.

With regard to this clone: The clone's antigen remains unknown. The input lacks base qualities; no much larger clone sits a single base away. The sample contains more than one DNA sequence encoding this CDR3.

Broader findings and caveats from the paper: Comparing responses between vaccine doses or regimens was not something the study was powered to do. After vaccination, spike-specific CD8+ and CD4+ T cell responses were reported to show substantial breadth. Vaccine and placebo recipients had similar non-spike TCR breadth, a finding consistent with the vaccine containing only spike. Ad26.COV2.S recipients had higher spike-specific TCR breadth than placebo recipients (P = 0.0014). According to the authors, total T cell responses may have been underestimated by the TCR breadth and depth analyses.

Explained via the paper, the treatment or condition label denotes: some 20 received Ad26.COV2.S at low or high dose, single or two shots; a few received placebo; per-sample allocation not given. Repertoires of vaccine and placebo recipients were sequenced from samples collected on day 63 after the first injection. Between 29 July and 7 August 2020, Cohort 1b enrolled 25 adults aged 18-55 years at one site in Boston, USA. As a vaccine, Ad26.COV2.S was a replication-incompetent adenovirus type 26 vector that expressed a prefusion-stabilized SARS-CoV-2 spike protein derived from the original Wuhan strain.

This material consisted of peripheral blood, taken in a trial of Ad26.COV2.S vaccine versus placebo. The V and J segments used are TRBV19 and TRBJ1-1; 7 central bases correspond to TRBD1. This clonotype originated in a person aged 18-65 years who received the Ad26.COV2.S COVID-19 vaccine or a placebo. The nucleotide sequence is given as TGTGCCAGTAGTATAGCCGGGACAGCGAACACTGAAGCTTTCTTT. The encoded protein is CASSIAGTANTEAFF.